This T cell receptor (beta chain) was identified during a study of T cell responses to AZD1222 COVID-19 vaccine. Regarding this clone: Its matching antigen is unknown.

V was clipped by 2 bases and J by 6 bases, with 8 bases between them. CDR3 length equals 13 residues. Germline V gene data show CDR1 as PRHDT and CDR2 as FYEKMQ (reference sequence). Profiling relied on immunoSEQ multiplex PCR, and the TCRdb table lists in-frame clones only, not all of them. The sample carries 110,000 or so clones, 80% to 95% recorded once. Study-wide results and limits: Donors were largely white British and mainly female; clonal diversity was possibly underestimated. Baseline seropositivity characterized only six AZD1222 recipients. Among spike-specific TCRs, nearly half reportedly target unmutated variant regions.

The sample was peripheral blood, taken 28 days after the second dose of the MenACWY control vaccine. The V call is TRBV13, the J call TRBJ1-5; no clear D gene. This receptor was obtained from an adult who received the MenACWY meningococcal vaccine as a control. The CDR3 reads CASSLKGSQPQHF. In DNA form, the CDR3 reads TGTGCCAGCAGCTTAAAAGGGAGTCAGCCCCAGCATTTT.